The entry below gives a single TCR beta chain sequence along with its context. Its antigen is as yet unknown. The sample originates from a study of T cell responses to AZD1222 COVID-19 vaccine. TCRdb's table, derived via immunoSEQ multiplex PCR, lists solely in-frame clones and lacks some. The table shows around 140,000 clones, with about 82% occurring only once. With 0 bases removed from V and 7 bases from J, the gap between germline ends came to 15 bases. The CDR3 is 14 residues long. Germline lookup yields CDR1 GTSNPN and CDR2 SVGIG (reference sequence). Study-level findings and limits: Regions 160-218 and 743-854 held dominance among vaccine-associated CD4 TCRs, which spanned spike. Just 6 or 7 people given AZD1222 tested seropositive at baseline.

The sequence came from an adult who received the MenACWY meningococcal vaccine as a control. The gene calls are TRBV30 and TRBJ1-1, with D maybe TRBD1 (6 bases). The input for sequencing was peripheral blood, taken 28 days after the second dose of the MenACWY control vaccine. The DNA for the CDR3 is TGTGCCTGGAGTGTACTCGGGGGGGCCGGTGAAGCTTTCTTT. It encodes CAWSVLGGAGEAFF.